The next 2 T cell receptor beta chains were all read from a single sample in a study of cytomegalovirus exposure and HLA in healthy donors. Researchers ran the PCR with 60 Vbeta and 13 Jbeta primers. Using immunoSEQ multiplex PCR, the repertoire was profiled, and TCRdb retains in-frame clones only, with some absent. The sample has roughly 78,000 clones; approximately 70% are singletons. The material sequenced was PBMCs. These receptors originate from a man in his forties or fifties in good health and CMV-seropositive.

The genes are TRBV28 and TRBJ1-2; the D gene is possibly TRBD1 (6 bases). CDR1 is MDHEN, CDR2 SYDVKM, per germline. Trimming pared 7 bases from V and 8 bases from J, leaving 23 bases between. The CDR3 runs to 15 residues. The CDR3 region is CASTLGPQTGRGYTF. In nucleotides, the CDR3 is TGTGCCAGCACTTTGGGGCCACAGACAGGAAGAGGCTACACCTTC.

This chain links TRBV5-1 with TRBJ2-3, with 8 bases lining up with TRBD1. The CDR3 totals 14 residues. Per the germline V gene, CDR1 is SGHRS and CDR2 is YFSETQ. V was pared by 5 bases and J by 1 base, with 3 bases of the junction left unmatched. The CDR3 protein is CASRSQGGTDTQYF. The CDR3 DNA is TGCGCCAGCAGATCACAGGGGGGCACAGATACGCAGTATTTT. The full variable domain, completed using reference TRBV5-1 and TRBJ2-3, is KAGVTQTPRYLIKTRGQQVTLSCSPISGHRSVSWYQQTPGQGLQFLFEYFSETQRNKGNFPGRFSGRQFSNSRSEMNVSTLELGDSALYLCASRSQGGTDTQYFGPGTRLTVL.